This record concerns one T cell receptor beta chain sequence. This sample was taken from a study of cytomegalovirus exposure and HLA in healthy donors. Primers for the PCR totalled 60 Vbeta and 13 Jbeta. The data were produced by immunoSEQ multiplex PCR, yet TCRdb's version contains in-frame clones alone and is incomplete. The sample shows about 180,000 clones, 75% to 90% of them seen only once. Germline values: CDR1 ENHRY, CDR2 SYGVKD. The CDR3 runs to 13 residues. V lost 4 bases, J lost 0 bases, and 5 bases lay in between. The clonotype comes from a boy aged 2-9 years in good health and CMV-seronegative. The sample comprised PBMCs. The chain combines TRBV10-3 with TRBJ2-3; D call uncertain. CDR3 sequence reads: CAISAESTDTQYF. CDR3 coding DNA: TGTGCCATCAGTGCGGAGAGCACAGATACGCAGTATTTT.